The sequence of this T cell receptor (beta chain) was determined in a study of blood T cell repertoires in COVID-19 (TCRdb year 2020). Describing the broader study: Samples covering the acute and convalescent phases of COVID-19 were provided by collaborators in the United States, Italy and Spain. The prospective study material was composed of cDNA or gDNA derived from T cells, B-cell-depleted T cells, or PBMCs. The dataset comprised deeply sampled blood TCRbeta repertoires from subjects exposed to, actively infected with, or recovered from COVID-19. The repertoires were released in a freely available public database meant as a resource for research on the immune response to SARS-CoV-2. The samples were drawn from the first 160 participants of the ongoing ImmuneRACE study and from 1,254 subjects provided by 6 global collaborators. A de-identified subject ID, COVID-19 status, age in years and sex were almost always included in the sample metadata. Where available, HLA class I and class II types were taken from metadata supplied by the sample provider and were not determined by assay-based typing.

TCRbeta CDR3 regions were amplified from genomic DNA using the immunoSEQ Assay, a bias-controlled multiplex PCR. The published analysis was carried out like this. The number of nucleated cells in each sample was estimated from the amplification of reference gene primers within the assay. To quantify the absolute abundance of each unique TCRbeta CDR3 rearrangement, sequence reads were collapsed and filtered. For each sample, productive Simpson clonality was calculated as the square root of Simpson's diversity index across productive rearrangements. What TCRdb holds here is the immuneACCESS table cut down to in-frame rearrangements. Part of the clones is not present; checked against another copy, under half of the missing clones reflect an unresolved V gene, and the others are unexplained. Clone size and V and J calls were adopted from that table, with D and trimming inferred from the DNA. In this sample the table shows fewer than 250,000 clones, roughly 86% of which occur a single time. The ten largest account for 1.5% to 2% of the sample.

Overall results and qualifications from the work: The quantity of clinical and demographic metadata differed by source and by participant and was supplied without curation.

V trim: 3 bases; J trim: 1 base; unmatched bases: 4. Sequences SGHKS (CDR1) and YYEKEE (CDR2) are obtained from the germline V gene (reference sequence). Inclusive of the bounding cysteine and phenylalanine, the CDR3 is 14 residues long. Only CDR3 DNA is held: 42 bases, read in frame from base 1. Another Seattle source contributed samples from volunteer blood donors who had recovered from COVID-19. Whole blood was collected in K2EDTA tubes by collaborating institutions according to the institutions' own protocols. For TCRbeta analysis, collaborators shipped samples in one of three forms: frozen whole blood, isolated PBMCs, or DNA extracted from either of those sample types. As regards this clone: Its antigen is not yet known. Base qualities are missing; no much larger clone stands one base away.

The sample comprised peripheral blood. This receptor was taken from a woman aged 55-70 years who had recovered from COVID-19. Recombination linked TRBV5-5 to TRBJ2-7; 7 nucleotides in the junction match TRBD1. The CDR3 region: CASSSQTGSYEQYF. The nucleotide sequence is TGTGCCAGCAGCTCACAGACAGGGTCCTACGAGCAGTACTTC. The full variable domain, with segments outside the CDR3 supplied by the reference TRBV5-5 and TRBJ2-7 proteins, appears as DAGVTQSPTHLIKTRGQQVTLRCSPISGHKSVSWYQQVLGQGPQFIFQYYEKEERGRGNFPDRFSARQFPNYSSELNVNALLLGDSALYLCASSSQTGSYEQYFGPGTRLTVT.